The sequence of this T cell receptor (beta chain) was determined in a study of STAT5B mutations in CD4+ large granular lymphocyte leukemia. This CDR3 is built from 14 residues. The V end was cut by 4 bases, the J end by 2 bases, with 11 bases between. The V gene's germline CDR1 is SGHRS and CDR2 YFSETQ. Data came from immunoSEQ multiplex PCR; TCRdb stores just in-frame clones and leaves some out. Found here are tens of thousands of clones, 74% of them singletons; the top ten hold over 8%. In the case of this clone: The antigen remains unidentified.

Whole-study findings and limits: TRBV06-family usage was enriched in top patient clones (8/27) versus controls (2/35). No patients shared main leukemic clonotypes, though less than 30% appeared at low frequency elsewhere.

This rearrangement joins TRBV5-1 to TRBJ2-3; the D is unclear. The sequencing input was CD4+ T cells from blood buffy coats. The sequence was obtained from a human donor in good health. CDR3 DNA sequence: TGCGCCAGCAGCCCCTGGAGCTACACAGATACGCAGTATTTT. Encoded protein: CASSPWSYTDTQYF. The whole variable domain, remainder taken from reference TRBV5-1 and TRBJ2-3, is KAGVTQTPRYLIKTRGQQVTLSCSPISGHRSVSWYQQTPGQGLQFLFEYFSETQRNKGNFPGRFSGRQFSNSRSEMNVSTLELGDSALYLCASSPWSYTDTQYFGPGTRLTVL.